This T cell receptor beta chain was found in a study of blood T cell repertoires in COVID-19 (dated by TCRdb to 2019 to 2021). About the study as a whole: The collaborator samples originated in the United States, Italy and Spain and spanned the acute and convalescent phases of COVID-19. The material from the prospective study consisted of cDNA or gDNA derived from T cells, B-cell-depleted T cells, or PBMCs. The dataset comprised deeply sampled blood TCRbeta repertoires from subjects exposed to, actively infected with, or recovered from COVID-19. The repertoires were made available in a free public database intended to serve as a resource for research on the immune response to SARS-CoV-2. The samples were drawn from two sources: the first 160 participants of the ongoing ImmuneRACE study, and over 950 subjects contributed by 6 global collaborators. Nearly every sample came with metadata listing a de-identified subject ID, COVID-19 status, age in years and sex. Where available, HLA class I and class II types were obtained from metadata supplied by the sample provider rather than from assay-based typing. Overall study outcomes, separate from this receptor: Clinical and demographic metadata were provided uncurated, with the amount varying by source and participant.

The germline V gene gives CDR1 as KGHSH and CDR2 as LQKENI. Including cysteine and phenylalanine, the CDR3 has 15 amino acids. The retained sequence is limited to the CDR3, 45 bases, with the frame set at the first base. The trim is 2 bases for V and 6 bases for J, with a gap of 16 bases between the germline ends. Whole blood was collected in K2EDTA tubes by collaborating institutions according to the institutions' own protocols. For TCRbeta analysis, collaborators shipped samples as frozen whole blood, isolated PBMCs, or DNA extracted from either of those sample types. TCRbeta CDR3 regions were amplified from genomic DNA using the immunoSEQ Assay, a bias-controlled multiplex PCR. Concerning the study's data processing: Within the assay, amplification of reference gene primers was used to estimate how many nucleated cells each sample contained. To quantify the absolute abundance of each unique TCRbeta CDR3 rearrangement, sequence reads were collapsed and filtered. For each sample, productive Simpson clonality was calculated as the square root of Simpson's diversity index across productive rearrangements. The immuneACCESS repertoire file appears here via TCRdb, limited to in-frame rearrangements. These files lack a portion of the clones; in checked studies, under half of the deficit traces to unresolved V genes, and the cause of the others is not known. The V and J calls and clone size are taken from that table; D and trimming were inferred from the DNA. Counted in this sample were 150,000 to 200,000 clones; around 92% of them appeared once. The ten biggest clones cover roughly 3.1% of the sample.

Details on this clone: It lacks a known antigen. Per-nucleotide qualities are absent, and no much larger clonotype sits a single base away.

Specimen: peripheral blood. The clonotype was recovered from a man aged 55 to 70 with acute or convalescent COVID-19. The chain is assembled from TRBV18 and TRBJ1-2; the D gene cannot be named for sure. The DNA sequence is as follows: TGTGCCAGCTCACCATCACTCCGAGGAGTGGATGGCTACACCTTC. This sequence encodes CASSPSLRGVDGYTF.